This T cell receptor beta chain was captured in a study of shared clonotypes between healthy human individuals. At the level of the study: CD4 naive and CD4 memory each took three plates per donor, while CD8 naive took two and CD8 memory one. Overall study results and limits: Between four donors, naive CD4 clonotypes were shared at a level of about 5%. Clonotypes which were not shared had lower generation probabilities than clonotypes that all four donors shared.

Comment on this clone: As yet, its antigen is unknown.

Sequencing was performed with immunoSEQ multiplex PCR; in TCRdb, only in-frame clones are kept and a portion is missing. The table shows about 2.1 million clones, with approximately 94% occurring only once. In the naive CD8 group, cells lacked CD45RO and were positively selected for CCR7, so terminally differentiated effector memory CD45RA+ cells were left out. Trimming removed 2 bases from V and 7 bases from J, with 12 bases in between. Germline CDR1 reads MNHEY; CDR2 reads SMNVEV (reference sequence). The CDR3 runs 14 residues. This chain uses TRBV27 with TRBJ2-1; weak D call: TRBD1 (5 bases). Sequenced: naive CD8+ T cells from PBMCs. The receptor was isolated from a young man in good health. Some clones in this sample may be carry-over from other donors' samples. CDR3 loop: CASSLRDSKNEQFF. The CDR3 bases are TGTGCCAGCAGTTTACGCGACAGCAAGAATGAGCAGTTCTTC.